Following are 6 T cell receptor beta chains from one sample sequenced in a study of lymphopenia after photon versus proton radiotherapy. This table comes from immunoSEQ multiplex PCR, and its TCRdb copy is limited to in-frame clones, with some not included. This table holds 160,000 or so clones, less than 90% found once. Source: peripheral blood, taken from a patient treated with photon-based radiotherapy. The receptors originated from a man in his fifties or sixties with gastric cancer.

This chain connects TRBV18 to TRBJ2-3; the match to TRBD1 covers 11 bases. V was clipped by 3 bases and J by 6 bases; unmatched bases: 2. The CDR3 covers 14 residues. Germline CDR1 reads KGHSH; CDR2 reads LQKENI. The CDR3 here is CASSPRTGGDTQYF. CDR3 coding DNA: TGTGCCAGCTCACCCAGGACAGGGGGCGATACGCAGTATTTT.

The chain has TRBV9 and TRBJ2-1; 14 bases map to TRBD2. Per germline, CDR1 SGDLS and CDR2 YYNGEE. V dropped 3 bases and J dropped 10; count of bases not matched to a gene: 6. The CDR3 is 15 residues long. The CDR3 loop is CASSAGLAGAHEQFF. In DNA form, the CDR3 reads TGTGCCAGCAGCGCGGGACTAGCGGGGGCACACGAGCAGTTCTTC.

The chain employs TRBV5-5 and TRBJ1-1, with 8 bases fitting TRBD1. Trimming removed 0 bases from V and 7 bases from J; junction bases left unmatched: 5. CDR1 and CDR2 (germline): SGHKS, YYEKEE (reference sequence). The CDR3 is 14 residues long. Here the CDR3 reads CASSLVGGQDEAFF. The CDR3 nucleotides are TGTGCCAGCAGCTTGGTCGGGGGACAGGATGAAGCTTTCTTT.

The V call is TRBV4-3, the J call TRBJ2-6; 12 nucleotides match TRBD1. This CDR3 is 17 amino acids long. V dropped 8 bases and J dropped 2; count of bases not matched to a gene: 7. Germline CDR1 and CDR2: LGHNA and YSLEER. CDR3 DNA: TGCGCCAGCTCAGGGACAGGGGGCGGTGCTGGGGCCAACGTCCTGACTTTC. Translated, it gives CASSGTGGGAGANVLTF.

This chain uses TRBV6-5 with TRBJ2-7; 7 nucleotides agree with TRBD1. Germline V lookup: CDR1 MNHEY, CDR2 SVGAGI. The CDR3 loop spans 13 amino acids. CDR3 residues: CGTRDRENYEQYF. The CDR3 region has the DNA TGTGGGACCCGGGACAGAGAAAACTACGAGCAGTACTTC.

This clone was seen a handful of times. The chain couples TRBV5-1 to TRBJ2-7; tentative D call: TRBD1 (6 bases). Germline V gives CDR1 SGHRS, CDR2 YFSETQ. The CDR3 contains 13 residues. The V and J ends lost 4 bases and 3 bases respectively, with 11 bases between them. The CDR3 bases are TGCGCCAGCAGCCGGGACATTTTCTACGAGCAGTACTTC. Amino acid sequence: CASSRDIFYEQYF.